Shown below are 21 T cell receptor beta chains from a single sample sequenced in a study of neoadjuvant nivolumab and ipilimumab in lung cancer. Produced via immunoSEQ multiplex PCR; TCRdb's table is partial and in-frame only. The sample has about 4,000 clones; approximately 75% are singletons. The material sequenced was peripheral blood, taken after neoadjuvant nivolumab, alone or with ipilimumab, at or shortly before surgery. Every receptor here comes from an adult with non-small cell lung cancer.

This chain links TRBV7-2 with TRBJ2-7; 13 bases are a match to TRBD2. The J segment lost 7 bases and the V segment lost 2 bases, leaving 2 bases of the junction unmatched. The CDR3 runs 14 residues. CDR1 is SGHTA and CDR2 is FQGNSA in the germline V gene. In DNA, the CDR3 is TGTGCCAGCAGCTTAAGGGGACTAGCGGGAGAGCAGTACTTC. Encoded protein: CASSLRGLAGEQYF. The full variable domain, rest sourced from reference TRBV7-2 and TRBJ2-7, is GAGVSQSPSNKVTEKGKDVELRCDPISGHTALYWYRQSLGQGLEFLIYFQGNSAPDKSGLPSDRFSAERTGGSVSTLTIQRTQQEDSAVYLCASSLRGLAGEQYFGPGTRLTVT.

This rearrangement joins TRBV14 to TRBJ2-1; 7 nucleotides line up with TRBD1. V trimming: 1 base; J trimming: 7 bases; junction bases outside the gene matches: 1. Germline V lookup: CDR1 SGHDN, CDR2 FVKESK. The CDR3 length is 13 residues. The CDR3 bases are TGTGCCAGCAGCCAAGTCAGGGGGAATGAGCAGTTCTTC. Translating it yields CASSQVRGNEQFF.

V is TRBV5-8 and J is TRBJ2-1; 7 positions match TRBD1. The trim removed 3 bases at V and 5 bases at J, leaving 5 bases unmatched. In germline, CDR1 is SGHTS, CDR2 YDEGEE. The CDR3 has 14 residues. This CDR3 is CASSYEGAHNEQFF. The CDR3 DNA reads TGTGCCAGCAGCTACGAGGGGGCCCACAATGAGCAGTTCTTC.

This clone was picked up one time. CDR3 sequence reads: CASSGTTGNEQFF. DNA of the CDR3: TGTGCCAGTTCCGGGACTACCGGCAATGAGCAGTTCTTC. The chain uses TRBV2 and TRBJ2-1, with 7 bases aligning to TRBD2. CDR1 and CDR2 (germline): SNHLY, FYNNEI. The CDR3 length is 13 residues. Trimming at V came to 9 bases and at J to 6 bases, leaving 8 bases not matched to a gene. Full variable domain (remainder filled in from reference TRBV2 and TRBJ2-1): EPEVTQTPSHQVTQMGQEVILRCVPISNHLYFYWYRQILGQKVEFLVSFYNNEISEKSEIFDDQFSVERPDGSNFTLKIRSTKLEDSAMYFCASSGTTGNEQFFGPGTRLTVL.

The chain couples TRBV19 to TRBJ2-7; possible D gene TRBD1, 5 bases. Germline-derived CDR1 and CDR2 are LNHDA and SQIVND (reference sequence). CDR3 length equals 15 residues. V dropped 5 bases and J dropped 6 bases, with 20 bases sitting between them. DNA of the CDR3: TGTGCCAGTAGTCCCCATGGGGCGGACGCCACCGAGCAGTACTTC. This codes for CASSPHGADATEQYF.

The chain is built from TRBV28 and TRBJ2-7; the D gene is possibly TRBD2 (6 bases). CDR1 is MDHEN and CDR2 is SYDVKM in the germline V gene. The CDR3 has 16 amino acids. V dropped 4 bases and J dropped 0 bases, with 16 bases sitting between them. CDR3 region: CASSSRVGSTSYEQYF. CDR3 nucleotide sequence: TGTGCCAGCAGTTCTCGGGTCGGGAGCACCTCCTACGAGCAGTACTTC.

V is TRBV11-2 and J is TRBJ1-2, with 9 bases aligning to TRBD1. Losses at the gene ends were 5 bases for V and 7 bases for J; bases not matched to a gene: 17. CDR1 SGHAT and CDR2 FQNNGV come from the germline V gene. The CDR3 runs to 17 residues. In DNA form, the CDR3 reads TGTGCCAGCAGCCTTAATATACAGGACAGGGGAGGGATTGGCTACACCTTC. It specifies CASSLNIQDRGGIGYTF.

V is TRBV2 and J is TRBJ1-2; TRBD1 might be the D (5 bases). CDR3 length equals 15 residues. V lost 5 bases and J lost 4, with 17 bases in between. Germline V gene lookup returns CDR1 SNHLY and CDR2 FYNNEI. The CDR3 DNA reads as TGTGCCAGCAGTCTTTTTCAAGACAGTACCTATGGCTACACCTTC. This codes for CASSLFQDSTYGYTF.

The chain combines TRBV6-5 with TRBJ2-3; a possible D gene is TRBD1 (5 bases). The CDR3 covers 15 residues. The V and J ends lost 4 bases and 4 bases respectively, with 15 bases between them. Germline V lookup: CDR1 MNHEY, CDR2 SVGAGI. Here the CDR3 reads CASSSQQERADTQYF. For the CDR3, the DNA is TGTGCCAGCAGTTCCCAACAGGAACGCGCAGATACGCAGTATTTT.

The chain couples TRBV9 to TRBJ2-1; D tentatively reads TRBD1 or TRBD2 (5 bases each). Trimming cost V 0 bases and J 7 bases, with 17 bases left between them. CDR1 and CDR2 from the germline V gene are SGDLS and YYNGEE. The CDR3 is made up of 16 amino acids. Here the CDR3 reads CASSVEERLGANEQFF. CDR3 in DNA: TGTGCCAGCAGCGTAGAGGAGCGCCTCGGGGCGAATGAGCAGTTCTTC. The full variable domain, completed using reference TRBV9 and TRBJ2-1, is DSGVTQTPKHLITATGQRVTLRCSPRSGDLSVYWYQQSLDQGLQFLIQYYNGEERAKGNILERFSAQQFPDLHSELNLSSLELGDSALYFCASSVEERLGANEQFFGPGTRLTVL.

This chain connects TRBV28 to TRBJ2-7; 10 nucleotides agree with TRBD2. The germline V gene has CDR1 MDHEN and CDR2 SYDVKM. Trimming removed 6 bases from V and 3 bases from J; junction bases left unmatched: 11. CDR3 size: 16 residues. The DNA of the CDR3 is TGTGCCAGCAGAGGACTAGCGGCCACCGAAGTCTACGAGCAGTACTTC. It specifies CASRGLAATEVYEQYF.

This chain uses TRBV6-1 with TRBJ1-5; D gene unclear. The V end was cut by 2 bases, the J end by 11 bases, with 7 bases between. This CDR3 is built from 11 residues. The germline V gene encodes CDR1 MNHNS and CDR2 SASEGT. The DNA for the CDR3 is TGTGCCAGCAGTGAAAAGATAACCCAGCATTTT. It translates to CASSEKITQHF.

The chain is built from TRBV6-5 and TRBJ2-7, with TRBD2 matching 13 bases. Per the germline V gene, CDR1 is MNHEY and CDR2 is SVGAGI. The V segment lost 2 bases and the J segment 3 bases; nucleotides outside the gene matches: 4. The CDR3 runs to 16 residues. The CDR3 DNA is TGTGCCAGCAGTTACCGGGGACTAGCGGGGAGCTACGAGCAGTACTTC. Its protein product is CASSYRGLAGSYEQYF.

This clone showed up just a few times. V is TRBV6-4 and J is TRBJ1-5; 10 bases align to TRBD1. The CDR3 is made up of 15 amino acids. V dropped 5 bases and J dropped 4; count of bases not matched to a gene: 5. Germline CDR1 and CDR2: MRHNA and SNTAGT. The CDR3 nucleotides are TGTGCCAGCAGTCCGACAGGGGGCGGAAATCAGCCCCAGCATTTT. Translation: CASSPTGGGNQPQHF.

The rearrangement uses TRBV19 and TRBJ2-1; 7 positions agree with TRBD1. This CDR3 has 20 residues. Germline-derived CDR1 and CDR2 are LNHDA and SQIVND (reference sequence). The trim removed 6 bases at V and 0 bases at J, leaving 20 bases unmatched. The CDR3 reads CASRKRPGQSLSSSYNEQFF. In nucleotides, the CDR3 is TGTGCCAGTAGGAAACGGCCGGGACAGTCACTTTCAAGCTCCTACAATGAGCAGTTCTTC.

This chain connects TRBV7-2 to TRBJ1-1; D is ambiguous. CDR1 and CDR2 (germline): SGHTA, FQGNSA. V lost 5 bases, J lost 3 bases, and 13 bases lay in between. The CDR3 runs to 14 residues. DNA for the CDR3: TGTGCCAGCAGCCCCAGAGTTCTAGACACTGAAGCTTTCTTT. It specifies CASSPRVLDTEAFF.

The genes are TRBV10-1 and TRBJ2-5, with D perhaps matching TRBD2 (7 bases). There are 15 residues in the CDR3. Trimming stripped 5 bases from V and 5 bases from J, with 18 bases between. Per germline, CDR1 WNHNN and CDR2 SYGVQD (reference sequence). Here the CDR3 reads CASSPEGGPFETQYF. The CDR3 coding sequence is TGCGCCAGCAGTCCAGAGGGGGGGCCCTTCGAGACCCAGTACTTC.

This chain uses TRBV5-5 with TRBJ2-2; D is unclear. Germline CDR1 is SGHKS and CDR2 is YYEKEE (reference sequence). Trimming removed 1 base from V and 0 bases from J, with 4 bases in between. The CDR3 contains 14 residues. The CDR3 bases are TGTGCCAGCAGCTTGAGGTCGAACACCGGGGAGCTGTTTTTT. Its translation is CASSLRSNTGELFF.

This chain connects TRBV6-6 to TRBJ2-3, with TRBD2 matching over 15 bases. Unmatched junction bases numbered 4, after V lost 7 bases and J lost 5 bases. This CDR3 is 15 amino acids long. The germline V gene has CDR1 MNHNY and CDR2 SVGAGI (reference sequence). This chain's CDR3 is CASTTGLAGGDTQYF. For the CDR3, the DNA is TGTGCCAGCACCACGGGACTAGCGGGAGGAGATACGCAGTATTTT.

The chain has TRBV4-1 and TRBJ1-3; TRBD1 might be the D (5 bases). CDR3 length equals 17 residues. The V gene's germline CDR1 is MGHRA and CDR2 YSYEKL. Trimming cost V 1 base and J 0 bases, with 13 bases left between them. The chain's CDR3 is CASSQGRQFDSGNTIYF. For the CDR3, the DNA is TGCGCCAGCAGCCAAGGGAGACAGTTTGACTCTGGAAACACCATATATTTT.

The chain couples TRBV19 to TRBJ1-1; 9 bases agree with TRBD1. The length of the CDR3 is 15 residues. The V gene's germline CDR1 is LNHDA and CDR2 SQIVND (reference sequence). The ends lost 4 bases at V and 4 bases at J; junction bases unmatched: 7. The CDR3 sequence is CASSKDRGWVTEAFF. The CDR3 DNA reads as TGTGCCAGTAGTAAGGACAGGGGTTGGGTCACTGAAGCTTTCTTT. The full variable domain, its missing parts supplied by reference TRBV19 and TRBJ1-1, is DGGITQSPKYLFRKEGQNVTLSCEQNLNHDAMYWYRQDPGQGLRLIYYSQIVNDFQKGDIAEGYSVSREKKESFPLTVTSAQKNPTAFYLCASSKDRGWVTEAFFGQGTRLTVV.